A single sample gave rise to the 15 T cell receptor beta chains below, sequenced in a study of cytomegalovirus exposure and HLA in healthy donors. PCR involved 60 Vbeta and 13 Jbeta primers. Clones were read by immunoSEQ multiplex PCR, and TCRdb kept only the in-frame ones, dropping some. This table holds about 73,000 clones, about 81% found once. The sample taken for sequencing was PBMCs. The source of these receptors is a man aged 65-85 years in good health and CMV-seronegative.

V usage is TRBV30 and J usage is TRBJ1-4; D is ambiguous. Germline V gene data show CDR1 as GTSNPN and CDR2 as SVGIG (reference sequence). The CDR3 spans 13 residues. Trimming stripped 1 base from V and 8 bases from J, with 11 bases between. CDR3 nucleotides: TGTGCCTGGAGTGGAGGCAATAACGAAAAACTGTTTTTT. Encoded protein: CAWSGGNNEKLFF.

V and J are TRBV7-2 and TRBJ1-1; 9 bases fit TRBD1. Unmatched junction bases numbered 9, after V lost 6 bases and J lost 1 base. CDR1 is SGHTA and CDR2 is FQGNSA in the germline V gene. The CDR3 loop spans 16 amino acids. CDR3 coding DNA: TGTGCCAGCAGGGAGCCGGGACAGGGTCGGAACACTGAAGCTTTCTTT. It codes for CASREPGQGRNTEAFF.

The V gene is TRBV10-3, the J gene TRBJ2-7; no reliable D call. The CDR3 extends over 14 amino acids. The V and J ends lost 0 bases and 4 bases respectively, with 10 bases between them. The germline V gene encodes CDR1 ENHRY and CDR2 SYGVKD. The CDR3 DNA follows: TGTGCCATCAGTGAGTCTCGACACCCTTACGAGCAGTACTTC. Its translation: CAISESRHPYEQYF.

The chain recombines TRBV10-1 with TRBJ2-1; D is ambiguous. Deletions cut 0 bases from V and 12 bases from J, with 12 bases between. This CDR3 has 13 amino acids. The germline V gene has CDR1 WNHNN and CDR2 SYGVQD (reference sequence). CDR3 sequence (DNA): TGCGCCAGCAGTGAGTCGACTCTAGAGGTGCAGTTCTTC. Its translation: CASSESTLEVQFF.

This clone turned up a few times. This rearrangement joins TRBV7-2 to TRBJ2-3; 7 positions match TRBD2. Germline V CDR1 and CDR2: SGHTA, FQGNSA. The CDR3 extends over 15 amino acids. The V gene end was trimmed by 0 bases and the J gene end by 8 bases; junction bases not matched to a gene: 8. The DNA of the CDR3 is TGTGCCAGCAGCTTAGCGGGTGGGAGGGCCCCTACGCAGTATTTT. This sequence encodes CASSLAGGRAPTQYF. The whole variable domain, filled in from reference TRBV7-2 and TRBJ2-3, reads GAGVSQSPSNKVTEKGKDVELRCDPISGHTALYWYRQSLGQGLEFLIYFQGNSAPDKSGLPSDRFSAERTGGSVSTLTIQRTQQEDSAVYLCASSLAGGRAPTQYFGPGTRLTVL.

This clone was picked up one time. The chain combines TRBV19 with TRBJ2-5, with 12 bases that match TRBD2. The CDR3 runs to 15 residues. Per the germline V gene, CDR1 is LNHDA and CDR2 is SQIVND (reference sequence). V shed 6 bases and J 1 base; nucleotides not matched to a gene: 3. As DNA, the CDR3 is TGTGCCAGTAGCATACTAGCGGGGGGCCAAGAGACCCAGTACTTC. This codes for CASSILAGGQETQYF.

J is TRBJ2-4 and V is TRBV30; 7 bases map to TRBD1. The germline V gene has CDR1 GTSNPN and CDR2 SVGIG (reference sequence). V lost 3 bases and J lost 7; bases outside the gene matches: 3. The CDR3 length is 12 residues. The CDR3 loop is CAWRSGGNIQYF. The CDR3 DNA follows: TGTGCCTGGAGATCAGGGGGTAACATTCAGTACTTC.

The chain joins TRBV7-6 to TRBJ1-3; 8 positions agree with TRBD1. Germline V lookup: CDR1 SGHVS, CDR2 FNYEAQ. The V and J ends lost 4 bases and 2 bases, in that order; junction bases with no gene match: 7. The CDR3 totals 16 residues. CDR3 amino acids: CASSYQPTGAGNTIYF. The CDR3 DNA reads as TGTGCCAGCAGCTACCAACCGACAGGGGCTGGAAACACCATATATTTT. Together with reference TRBV7-6 and TRBJ1-3, the CDR3 gives the full variable domain: GAGVSQSPRYKVTKRGQDVALRCDPISGHVSLYWYRQALGQGPEFLTYFNYEAQQDKSGLPNDRFSAERPEGSISTLTIQRTEQRDSAMYRCASSYQPTGAGNTIYFGEGSWLTVV.

The rearrangement joins TRBV7-9 to TRBJ2-5; D may be TRBD1 (6 bases). The DNA end is a closer match to TRBJ2-7, so the J assignment may be wrong. From germline, CDR1 is SEHNR and CDR2 FQNEAQ (reference sequence). This CDR3 has 16 amino acids. The CDR3 DNA reads as TGTGCCAGCAGCTATAGGAGGCAGGGGACGTACTACGAGCAGTACTTC. It encodes CASSYRRQGTYYEQYF.

This clone was found once. This chain links TRBV9 with TRBJ1-3; TRBD1 matches 9 bases. The length of the CDR3 is 16 residues. Per the germline V gene, CDR1 is SGDLS and CDR2 is YYNGEE. J gave up 2 bases and V 4 bases, and 7 bases lay outside the gene matches. The CDR3: CASSSRQGGTGNTIYF. The DNA for the CDR3 is TGTGCCAGCAGCTCTAGACAGGGGGGGACTGGAAACACCATATATTTT. Together with reference TRBV9 and TRBJ1-3, the CDR3 gives the full variable domain: DSGVTQTPKHLITATGQRVTLRCSPRSGDLSVYWYQQSLDQGLQFLIQYYNGEERAKGNILERFSAQQFPDLHSELNLSSLELGDSALYFCASSSRQGGTGNTIYFGEGSWLTVV.

In this sample, this clone turned up once. V and J are TRBV7-2 and TRBJ2-3; TRBD2 matches at 14 bases. The CDR3 contains 18 residues. V was pared by 3 bases and J by 9 bases, with 14 bases of the junction left unmatched. Germline V gene lookup returns CDR1 SGHTA and CDR2 FQGNSA. The CDR3 region is CASSFSLSGTSGSPTQYF. CDR3 nucleotides: TGTGCCAGCAGCTTTAGCTTATCCGGGACTAGCGGGAGCCCCACGCAGTATTTT.

This clone has more than one count but fewer than ten. V and J are TRBV30 and TRBJ1-3; D ambiguous. V was pared by 4 bases and J by 0 bases, with 7 bases between. Germline assignment: CDR1 GTSNPN and CDR2 SVGIG (reference sequence). This CDR3 has 13 residues. The CDR3 nucleotides are TGTGCCTGGACAGCGAGCTCTGGAAACACCATATATTTT. Translating gives CAWTASSGNTIYF.

This chain joins TRBV7-9 and TRBJ2-5; D is ambiguous. V was cut by 1 base and J by 3 bases, with 6 bases left in between. The CDR3 has 13 residues. The germline gives CDR1 SEHNR, CDR2 FQNEAQ (reference sequence). The CDR3 region is CASSLGAEETQYF. The DNA for the CDR3 is TGTGCCAGCAGCTTAGGTGCAGAAGAGACCCAGTACTTC.

This clone was seen a few times. The V and J genes are TRBV7-9 and TRBJ1-5; tentatively, D is TRBD1 (5 bases). The CDR3 runs to 14 residues. CDR1 is SEHNR, CDR2 FQNEAQ, per germline (reference sequence). The V gene lost 1 base and the J gene lost 5 bases, with 9 bases spanning the gap. This chain's CDR3 is CASSLDGGYQPQHF. In nucleotides, the CDR3 is TGTGCCAGCAGCTTAGACGGGGGTTATCAGCCCCAGCATTTT.

Notes on this clone: This CDR3 is also generated by other DNA sequences in the sample. The chain joins TRBV11-3 to TRBJ2-7; 9 nucleotides align to TRBD2. Germline loops: CDR1 SGHNT, CDR2 YENEEA. J gave up 3 bases and V 0 bases, and 6 bases lay outside the gene matches. CDR3 length equals 16 residues. This CDR3 is CASSLDPSGNLYEQYF. Written as DNA, the CDR3 is TGTGCCAGCAGCTTAGACCCTAGCGGGAATCTCTACGAGCAGTACTTC.